The 18 T cell receptor beta chains reported below all come from one sample, sequenced in a study of blood T cell repertoires in COVID-19. Sequencing used immunoSEQ multiplex PCR; TCRdb keeps in-frame clones, though not all of them. The repertoire holds approximately 180,000 clones, with roughly 79% as singletons. The sample was peripheral blood. The origin of the receptors is an elderly woman with COVID-19, enrolled during active disease.

This sequence joins TRBV28 and TRBJ1-5; D call uncertain. The CDR3 consists of 16 residues. Trimming took off 6 bases at V and 6 bases at J, with 21 bases between the two ends. Germline V gives CDR1 MDHEN, CDR2 SYDVKM. The DNA of the CDR3 is TGTGCCAGCAGACCTAGGGCCCGAGGGAAGGGTCAGCCCCAGCATTTT. This codes for CASRPRARGKGQPQHF.

This chain links TRBV4-3 with TRBJ1-6; D unresolved. V lost 0 bases to trimming and J lost 6 bases, with 18 bases between them. Per the germline V gene, CDR1 is LGHNA and CDR2 is YSLEER. This CDR3 is 18 amino acids long. The DNA for the CDR3 is TGCGCCAGCAGCCAAGATCCCGTCGGGGATTTCGTTAATTCACCCCTCCACTTT. Encoded protein: CASSQDPVGDFVNSPLHF.

The J gene is TRBJ2-1, the V gene TRBV6-2 or TRBV6-3; TRBD2 matches at 15 bases. The junction had 7 bases not matched to a gene; V was cut back by 5 bases and J by 8 bases. This CDR3 contains 16 residues. In germline, CDR1 is MNHEY, CDR2 SVGEGT. CDR3 nucleotides: TGTGCCAGCAGTCGGACTAGCGGGAGGGCCGGGTATGAGCAGTTCTTC. It encodes CASSRTSGRAGYEQFF.

This chain joins TRBV20-1 and TRBJ2-1, with 14 nucleotides matching TRBD2. The germline CDR1 and CDR2 sequences are DFQATT and SNEGSKA (reference sequence). Trimming cost V 3 bases and J 8 bases; bases outside gene matches: 3. This CDR3 comprises 14 residues. The CDR3 here is CSASGTSGSDEQFF. CDR3 bases: TGCAGTGCTAGTGGGACTAGCGGGAGCGATGAGCAGTTCTTC.

The rearrangement links TRBV6-1 to TRBJ2-1; D possibly corresponds to TRBD2 (7 bases). CDR3 length: 15 residues. In germline, CDR1 is MNHNS, CDR2 SASEGT. Between the trimmed V and J ends, which lost 2 bases and 2 bases, there was a span of 10 bases. CDR3 sequence: CASSERGGAYNEQFF. The CDR3 DNA reads TGTGCCAGCAGTGAAAGGGGGGGCGCCTACAATGAGCAGTTCTTC.

The rearrangement uses TRBV13 and TRBJ2-3; perhaps TRBD2 as D (7 bases). Per germline, CDR1 PRHDT and CDR2 FYEKMQ (reference sequence). V was pared by 2 bases and J by 3 bases, with 18 bases between. The CDR3 sequence is 17 residues long. CDR3 residues: CASSLRSAGAGTDTQYF. CDR3 nucleotides: TGTGCCAGCAGCTTAAGGAGCGCGGGGGCGGGGACAGATACGCAGTATTTT.

This chain joins TRBV4-1 and TRBJ2-2; 9 bases are a match to TRBD1. The CDR3 totals 15 residues. V gave up 4 bases and J gave up 4 bases; unmatched junction bases: 4. Germline CDR1 is MGHRA and CDR2 is YSYEKL. For the CDR3, the DNA is TGCGCCAGCAGCCCCCGGACAGGGGTCACCGGGGAGCTGTTTTTT. Translation gives CASSPRTGVTGELFF.

This clone was seen only once. This chain links TRBV7-9 with TRBJ2-4; 8 bases match TRBD2. From germline, CDR1 is SEHNR and CDR2 FQNEAQ (reference sequence). V lost 4 bases, J lost 7 bases, and 3 bases stayed unmatched. The CDR3 length is 13 residues. CDR3 DNA: TGTGCCAGCAGCTACGGCGGGGGGAACATTCAGTACTTC. Translation gives CASSYGGGNIQYF.

The rearrangement links TRBV11-3 to TRBJ2-7, with 9 bases fitting TRBD1. The ends lost 1 base at V and 5 bases at J; junction bases unmatched: 9. The CDR3 is made up of 16 amino acids. From germline, CDR1 is SGHNT and CDR2 YENEEA. Here the CDR3 reads CASSLGPWGQGHEQYF. CDR3 in DNA: TGTGCCAGCAGCTTAGGGCCTTGGGGACAGGGCCACGAGCAGTACTTC.

The V and J genes are TRBV5-1 and TRBJ2-3, with TRBD2 matching 9 bases. With V trimmed by 7 bases and J by 3 bases, 6 bases remained unmatched. CDR1 is SGHRS, CDR2 YFSETQ, per germline. The CDR3 extends over 14 amino acids. CDR3 loop: CASRSGGKTDTQYF. DNA for the CDR3: TGCGCCAGCCGGAGCGGGGGGAAAACAGATACGCAGTATTTT.

This clone was found once. The chain recombines TRBV7-2 with TRBJ1-2, with D tentatively TRBD1 (6 bases). Between the trimmed V and J ends, which lost 5 bases and 0 bases, there was a span of 10 bases. In germline, CDR1 is SGHTA, CDR2 FQGNSA. The CDR3 runs 14 residues. As DNA, the CDR3 is TGTGCCAGCAGCCGGACAGTAGCTAACTATGGCTACACCTTC. Protein: CASSRTVANYGYTF.

Points on this clone: One end of the junction varies from germline; a read error may be responsible. CDR3 sequence: CASSFFTGRPYNEQFF. The CDR3 DNA sequence: TGTGCTAGCAGCTTTTTCACCGGGAGGCCCTACAATGAGCAGTTCTTC. The chain is built from TRBV7-7 and TRBJ2-1, with 7 positions matching TRBD2. Germline V gene sequence: CDR1 SSHAT, CDR2 FNYEAQ (reference sequence). The CDR3 is 16 amino acids.

The chain carries TRBV5-1 and TRBJ1-6; no reliable D call. V was cut by 1 base and J by 8 bases, with 7 bases left in between. Germline V gene data show CDR1 as SGHRS and CDR2 as YFSETQ. This CDR3 has 13 residues. CDR3 residues: CASSLRGDSPLHF. DNA of the CDR3: TGCGCCAGCAGCTTGCGGGGTGATTCACCCCTCCACTTT. Filled out from reference TRBV5-1 and TRBJ1-6, the complete variable domain reads KAGVTQTPRYLIKTRGQQVTLSCSPISGHRSVSWYQQTPGQGLQFLFEYFSETQRNKGNFPGRFSGRQFSNSRSEMNVSTLELGDSALYLCASSLRGDSPLHFGNGTRLTVT.

The rearrangement uses TRBV19 and TRBJ1-3; TRBD1 aligns across 9 bases. This CDR3 comprises 18 residues. V lost 3 bases to trimming and J lost 0 bases; unmatched junction nucleotides: 9. The germline CDR1 and CDR2 sequences are LNHDA and SQIVND (reference sequence). CDR3 sequence (DNA): TGTGCCAGTAGTATCGTACAGGGGGCTGTTGCCTCTGGAAACACCATATATTTT. It yields the protein CASSIVQGAVASGNTIYF. Full variable domain (missing parts from reference TRBV19 and TRBJ1-3): DGGITQSPKYLFRKEGQNVTLSCEQNLNHDAMYWYRQDPGQGLRLIYYSQIVNDFQKGDIAEGYSVSREKKESFPLTVTSAQKNPTAFYLCASSIVQGAVASGNTIYFGEGSWLTVV.

The J gene is TRBJ2-7, the V gene TRBV29-1; the D gene is possibly TRBD1 (5 bases). CDR1 and CDR2 from the germline V gene are SQVTM and ANQGSEA. This CDR3 has 12 residues. V lost 7 bases, J lost 2 bases, and 12 bases lay in between. CDR3 amino acids: CSAKVRAYEQYF. The CDR3 region has the DNA TGCAGCGCCAAGGTCAGGGCCTACGAGCAGTACTTC.

The chain uses TRBV19 and TRBJ2-3; TRBD2 aligns across 8 bases. V was pared by 5 bases and J by 1 base, with 2 bases of the junction left unmatched. Germline-derived CDR1 and CDR2 are LNHDA and SQIVND (reference sequence). This CDR3 comprises 14 residues. CDR3 protein: CASSPGGGTDTQYF. The DNA for the CDR3 is TGTGCCAGTAGTCCGGGGGGGGGCACAGATACGCAGTATTTT.

The chain links TRBV5-1 to TRBJ2-1, with TRBD1 matching over 8 bases. The V and J ends lost 3 bases and 5 bases, in that order; junction bases with no gene match: 7. The CDR3 totals 15 residues. In germline, CDR1 is SGHRS, CDR2 YFSETQ. CDR3 protein: CASSSRQGYDNEQFF. The CDR3 DNA reads as TGCGCCAGCAGCTCAAGACAGGGGTATGACAATGAGCAGTTCTTC.

The chain employs TRBV24-1 and TRBJ1-2; 9 bases map to TRBD1. The germline V gene has CDR1 KGHDR and CDR2 SFDVKD. This CDR3 has 14 amino acids. V trimming: 7 bases; J trimming: 3 bases; junction bases outside the gene matches: 5. CDR3 DNA sequence: TGTGCCACCAGAGAAACAGGGGGCGACTATGGCTACACCTTC. The encoded protein is CATRETGGDYGYTF.